The 13 T cell receptor beta chains below come from one sample, sequenced in a study of T cells generated in artificial thymic organoids. Separate semi-nested PCRs amplified TCRalpha and TCRbeta libraries using constant-region reverse primers in TRAC or TRBC. TCRdb ran MiXCR on the 5' RACE reads and lists one entry per CDR3 protein. The sample has around 3,000 distinct CDR3 sequences; roughly 34% are singletons. Source material: naive CD8+ T cells from blood. Subset: CD3+TCRalphabeta+CD8SP T cells; for blood, CD45RO-CCR7+ naive CD8+ T cells. These receptors were taken from a human donor who gave cord blood stem cells for thymic organoid culture, a cardiac surgery patient who gave postnatal thymus, or a blood donor (not recorded which).

This sequence joins TRBV4-3 and TRBJ1-5, with D tentatively TRBD1 (6 bases). Germline CDR1 and CDR2: LGHNA and YSLEER. Trimming left V 0 bases short and J 1 base short, with 13 bases between. This CDR3 region has 17 residues. The CDR3: CASSQELQGGSNQPQHF. The CDR3 DNA follows: TGCGCCAGCAGCCAAGAGTTACAGGGTGGGAGCAATCAGCCCCAGCATTTT.

The J gene is TRBJ1-2, the V gene TRBV7-6; D might be TRBD1 (6 bases). V shed 5 bases and J shed 6 bases, with 16 bases lying between them. In germline, CDR1 is SGHVS, CDR2 FNYEAQ. CDR3 size: 14 residues. DNA for the CDR3: TGTGCCAGCAGCCCATACCAGGGGCCCGATGGCTACACCTTC. It specifies CASSPYQGPDGYTF. Full variable domain (remainder filled in from reference TRBV7-6 and TRBJ1-2): GAGVSQSPRYKVTKRGQDVALRCDPISGHVSLYWYRQALGQGPEFLTYFNYEAQQDKSGLPNDRFSAERPEGSISTLTIQRTEQRDSAMYRCASSPYQGPDGYTFGSGTRLTVV.

This clonotype is termed medium-sized (0.01 to 0.1%). The gene calls are TRBV28 and TRBJ2-5; D not resolved. Germline values: CDR1 MDHEN, CDR2 SYDVKM. Deletions cut 3 bases from V and 0 bases from J, with 8 bases between. This CDR3 comprises 14 residues. The CDR3 DNA is TGTGCCAGCAGTTTCGGGTACAACCAAGAGACCCAGTACTTC. Its translation: CASSFGYNQETQYF.

This clonotype is termed medium-sized. This chain links TRBV7-2 with TRBJ2-1; 9 positions match TRBD1. The CDR3 is 16 amino acids. Germline assignment: CDR1 SGHTA and CDR2 FQGNSA. Trimming cost V 6 bases and J 9 bases; bases outside gene matches: 15. The CDR3 region has the DNA TGTGCCAGCAGTCAGACTCCGGGACAGGGAATGGGTGAGCAGTTCTTC. Amino acid sequence: CASSQTPGQGMGEQFF.

The chain links TRBV7-9 to TRBJ2-7, with D possibly TRBD2 on 5 matching bases. The V end lost 4 bases, the J end lost 2 bases, and 15 bases lay between the germline ends. The CDR3 has 15 amino acids. CDR1 is SEHNR, CDR2 FQNEAQ, per germline (reference sequence). This CDR3 is CASSSDLTGTYEQYF. The CDR3 nucleotides are TGTGCCAGCAGCTCGGACTTGACGGGTACCTACGAGCAGTACTTC. The full variable domain, completed using reference TRBV7-9 and TRBJ2-7, is DTGVSQNPRHKITKRGQNVTFRCDPISEHNRLYWYRQTLGQGPEFLTYFQNEAQLEKSRLLSDRFSAERPKGSFSTLEIQRTEQGDSAMYLCASSSDLTGTYEQYFGPGTRLTVT.

Comments on this clonotype: This clone may be a read error of a much larger clone one base away. The chain uses TRBV29-1 and TRBJ2-6; 8 bases map to TRBD1. The CDR3 sequence is 15 residues long. Germline V CDR1 and CDR2: SQVTM, ANQGSEA. The DNA for the CDR3 is TGCAGCGTTGAACAGGGGGCTGGTGGGGCCAACATCCTGACTTTC. Translation: CSVEQGAGGANILTF.

CDR3 sequence reads: CASSFLSSVITEAFF. In DNA form, the CDR3 reads TGTGCCAGCAGTTTTCTATCGTCCGTGATAACTGAAGCTTTCTTT. The J gene is TRBJ1-1, the V gene TRBV27; D remains ambiguous. This CDR3 has 15 amino acids. Per the germline V gene, CDR1 is MNHEY and CDR2 is SMNVEV (reference sequence). With 3 bases removed from V and 5 bases from J, the gap between germline ends came to 16 bases.

This clonotype is judged medium-sized. The chain recombines TRBV7-2 with TRBJ2-1, with D perhaps TRBD2 (5 bases). The V gene's germline CDR1 is SGHTA and CDR2 FQGNSA. CDR3 length: 14 amino acids. Trimming took 5 bases from V and 3 from J, leaving 11 bases between them. The CDR3 bases are TGTGCCAGCAGCCCCGGTGCGGGCTACAATGAGCAGTTCTTC. This sequence encodes CASSPGAGYNEQFF.

This clonotype is medium-sized in the sample. The rearrangement uses TRBV12-3 or TRBV12-4 and TRBJ1-1; D is unclear. The CDR3 runs to 12 residues. The V end lost 3 bases, the J end lost 6 bases, and 8 bases lay between the germline ends. For the CDR3, the DNA is TGTGCCAGCAGTTTTTGGGGAGCTGAAGCTTTCTTT. It is translated as CASSFWGAEAFF.

The rearrangement joins TRBV11-2 to TRBJ2-7; no clear D gene. CDR3 size: 13 residues. Trimming pared 0 bases from V and 6 bases from J, leaving 9 bases between. Germline CDR1 reads SGHAT; CDR2 reads FQNNGV. CDR3 loop: CASSLDNGPEQYF. Here the CDR3 DNA reads TGTGCCAGCAGCTTAGATAATGGTCCCGAGCAGTACTTC.

Sample share makes this clonotype medium-sized. V gene TRBV24-1 combines with J gene TRBJ2-1; TRBD2 aligns across 9 bases. Trimming cost V 8 bases and J 5 bases; bases outside gene matches: 3. Germline CDR1 and CDR2: KGHDR and SFDVKD. The CDR3 extends over 13 amino acids. CDR3 residues: CATKAGGDNEQFF. As DNA, the CDR3 is TGTGCCACCAAAGCGGGGGGAGACAATGAGCAGTTCTTC.

This clonotype was counted between two and nine times. This chain connects TRBV5-1 to TRBJ2-7; D may be TRBD2 (6 bases). V lost 2 bases to trimming and J lost 2 bases, with 11 bases between them. The germline V gene encodes CDR1 SGHRS and CDR2 YFSETQ. The CDR3 is 14 amino acids. CDR3 bases: TGCGCCAGCAGCTTTACCGGAGGGCCCTACGAGCAGTACTTC. Amino acid sequence: CASSFTGGPYEQYF.

The sample holds a few counts of this clonotype. This chain uses TRBV12-3 or TRBV12-4 with TRBJ1-2; D is unclear. The ends were cut back, 5 bases at V and 3 bases at J, with 10 bases in the middle. The length of the CDR3 is 13 residues. The CDR3 DNA reads as TGTGCCAGCAGTCCACTACCAGACTATGGCTACACCTTC. Protein: CASSPLPDYGYTF.